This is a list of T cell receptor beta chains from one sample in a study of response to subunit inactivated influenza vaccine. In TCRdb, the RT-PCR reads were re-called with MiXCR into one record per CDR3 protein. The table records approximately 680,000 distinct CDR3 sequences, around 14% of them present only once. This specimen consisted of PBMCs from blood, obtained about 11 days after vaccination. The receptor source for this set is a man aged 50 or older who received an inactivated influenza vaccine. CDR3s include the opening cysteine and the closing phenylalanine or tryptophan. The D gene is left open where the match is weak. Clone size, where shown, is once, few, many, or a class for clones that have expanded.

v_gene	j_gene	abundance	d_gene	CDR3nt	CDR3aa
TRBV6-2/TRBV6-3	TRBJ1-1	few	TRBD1	TGTGCCAGCAGTTACTCGACGGACAGGGATGGAGAAGCTTTCTTT	CASSYSTDRDGEAFF
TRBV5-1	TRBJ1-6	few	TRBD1	TGCGCCAGCAGCTTCACAGGGGGCCGGAATTCACCCCTCCACTTT	CASSFTGGRNSPLHF
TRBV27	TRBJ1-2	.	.	TGTGCCAGCAGTTTACGTCGGGGGAAAGGAGGCTACACCTTC	CASSLRRGKGGYTF
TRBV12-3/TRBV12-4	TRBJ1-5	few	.	TGTGCCAGCAGTTTAAATCGGGCCCAGCATTTT	CASSLNRAQHF
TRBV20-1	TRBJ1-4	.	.	TGCAGTGCTAGTATTAGGGTTAATGAAAAACTGTTTTTT	CSASIRVNEKLFF
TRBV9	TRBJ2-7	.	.	TGTGCCAGCAGTCCGGGAGCTAGGAGCGAGCAGTACTTC	CASSPGARSEQYF
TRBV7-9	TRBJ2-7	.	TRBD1	TGTGCCAGCAGCCCCGGGACAGGGGTCGCCGAGCAGTACTTC	CASSPGTGVAEQYF
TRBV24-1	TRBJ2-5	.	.	TGTGCCACCAGTGGGTCGGAGGAGACCCAGTACTTC	CATSGSEETQYF
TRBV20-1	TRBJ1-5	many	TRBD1	TGCAGTGCGAGTCAGGGACAGGAGGTTCAGCCCCAGCATTTT	CSASQGQEVQPQHF
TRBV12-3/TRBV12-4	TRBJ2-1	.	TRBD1	TGTGCCAGCTTCAGGGGGCCGGACAATGAGCAGTTCTTC	CASFRGPDNEQFF
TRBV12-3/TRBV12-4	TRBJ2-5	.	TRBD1	TGTGCCAGCAGTCCTAGACAGGGACAAGGGACCCAGTACTTC	CASSPRQGQGTQYF
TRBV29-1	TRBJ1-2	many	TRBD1	TGCAGCGGCCGGGACAGTTATGGCTACACCTTC	CSGRDSYGYTF
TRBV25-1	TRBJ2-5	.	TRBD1	TGTGCCAGCAGTGATTACAGGGGGCCGGGAGAGACCCAGTACTTC	CASSDYRGPGETQYF
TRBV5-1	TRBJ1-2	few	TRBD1	TGCGCCAGCAGCTCCACAGGGGGCCCTGGAGGGTACACCTTC	CASSSTGGPGGYTF
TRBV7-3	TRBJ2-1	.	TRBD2	TGTGGCAGCAGCTTAACAGGGACTAGTCTTTTGAATGAGCAGTTCTTC	CGSSLTGTSLLNEQFF
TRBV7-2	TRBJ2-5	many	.	TGTGCCAGCAAAAAGGCAGTGTACCAAGAGACCCAGTACTTC	CASKKAVYQETQYF
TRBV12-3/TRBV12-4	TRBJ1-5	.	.	TGTGCCAGCAGTTTAGGGGGTCGCTGGGAGCCCCAGCATTTT	CASSLGGRWEPQHF
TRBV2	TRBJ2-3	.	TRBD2	TGTGCCAGCACCCGACTGGGACTAGCGGACACAGATACGCAGTATTTT	CASTRLGLADTDTQYF
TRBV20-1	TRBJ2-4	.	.	TGCAGTGCTACCTCCCGGGCCAAAAACATTCAGTACTTC	CSATSRAKNIQYF
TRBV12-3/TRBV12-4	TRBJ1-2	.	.	TGTGCCAGCAGTTTAGCATCTTTCCAGGGCGATGGCTACACCTTC	CASSLASFQGDGYTF
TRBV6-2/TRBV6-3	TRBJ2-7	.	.	TGTGCCAGCAGTGCCTCGAGGTCGGGCGATCACGAGCAGTACTTC	CASSASRSGDHEQYF
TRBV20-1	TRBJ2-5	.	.	TGCAGTGCTAGTTCAGCGTTTCGAGAAGAGACCCAGTACTTC	CSASSAFREETQYF
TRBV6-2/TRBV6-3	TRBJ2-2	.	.	TGTGCCAGCAGTTACGATTGGGGGCGACGGACCGGGGAGCTGTTTTTT	CASSYDWGRRTGELFF
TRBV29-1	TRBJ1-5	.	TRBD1	TGCAGCGTTGGGGACAGGGTAAATCAGCCCCAGCATTTT	CSVGDRVNQPQHF
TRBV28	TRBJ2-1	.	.	TGTGCCAGCAGATGGGGACCGACGGGTGAGCAGTTCTTC	CASRWGPTGEQFF
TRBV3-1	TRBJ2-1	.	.	TGTGCCAGCAGCCAGGCCCTCCTTGGGGACAATGAGCAGTTCTTC	CASSQALLGDNEQFF
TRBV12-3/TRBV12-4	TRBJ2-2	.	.	TGTGCCAGCAGTTTCCCAACCGGGACCCCCGGGGAGCTGTTTTTT	CASSFPTGTPGELFF
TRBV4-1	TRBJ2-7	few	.	TGCGCCAGCAGCCAAGATATCTCGGGTGGCGAGCAGTACTTC	CASSQDISGGEQYF
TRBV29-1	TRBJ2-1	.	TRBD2	TGCAGCGTCGAACCGGGACTAGCGGGAGGACATTACAATGAGCAGTTCTTC	CSVEPGLAGGHYNEQFF
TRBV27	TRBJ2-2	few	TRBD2	TGTGCCAGCAGTTCACTAGCGGGGGGGCCCGGGGAGCTGTTTTTT	CASSSLAGGPGELFF
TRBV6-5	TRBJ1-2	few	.	TGTGCCAGCAGGACGGTGAACTATGGCTACACCTTC	CASRTVNYGYTF
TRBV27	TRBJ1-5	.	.	TGTGCCAGCACTCCCGGGGGGGGCAATCAGCCCCAGCATTTT	CASTPGGGNQPQHF
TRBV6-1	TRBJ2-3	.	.	TGTGCCAGCAGTGCGCGACAGAGAATGACAGATACGCAGTATTTT	CASSARQRMTDTQYF
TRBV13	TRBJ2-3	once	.	TGTGCCAGCAGCTTTACAGGGGACTCGTCAGATACGCAGTATTTT	CASSFTGDSSDTQYF
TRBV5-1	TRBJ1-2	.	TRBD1	TGCGCCAGCAGCTTGGGCAGGCAGGGGGCTGGCTACACCTTC	CASSLGRQGAGYTF
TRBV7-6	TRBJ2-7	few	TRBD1	TGTGCCAGCAGCTACTTGGGACAGGGCTACGAGCAGTACTTC	CASSYLGQGYEQYF
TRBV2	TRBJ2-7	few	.	TGTGCCAGCTATGCAGGGAGGGAGCAGTACTTC	CASYAGREQYF
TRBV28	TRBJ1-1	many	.	TGTGCCAGCAATGGGGACCTGAACACTGAAGCTTTCTTT	CASNGDLNTEAFF
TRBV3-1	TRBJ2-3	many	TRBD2	TGTGCCAGCAGCCAGGACGGACTAGCCTTGTCCCCTTATACGCAGTATTTT	CASSQDGLALSPYTQYF
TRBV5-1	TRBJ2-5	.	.	TGCGCCAGCAGCTTGTCCCAGGGAGTAGAGACCCAGTACTTC	CASSLSQGVETQYF
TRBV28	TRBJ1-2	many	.	TGTGCCAGCAGTTTATATGAGGCCCGCCGCAATGGCTACACCTTC	CASSLYEARRNGYTF
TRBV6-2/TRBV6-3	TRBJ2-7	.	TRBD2	TGTGCCAGCAGTTTCCTCGCGGGAGTAGACTACGAGCAGTACTTC	CASSFLAGVDYEQYF
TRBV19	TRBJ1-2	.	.	TGTGCCAGTACACGGGGCGGGGGCTACACCTTC	CASTRGGGYTF
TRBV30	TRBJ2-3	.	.	TGTGCCTGGAGTCTGGATGGGGGCTGGGGCACAGATACGCAGTATTTT	CAWSLDGGWGTDTQYF
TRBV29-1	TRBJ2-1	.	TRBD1	TGCAGCGTTATGACAGGGAGCTACAATGAGCAGTTCTTC	CSVMTGSYNEQFF
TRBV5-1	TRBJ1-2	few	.	TGCGCCAGCAGCTTGGGGCCGGCGGTTGGCTACACCTTC	CASSLGPAVGYTF
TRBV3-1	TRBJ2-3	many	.	TGTGCCAGCAGCCAAGAGTGGTCCTCAGATACGCAGTATTTT	CASSQEWSSDTQYF
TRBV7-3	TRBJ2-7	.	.	TGTGCCAGCAGCTTAAGTCAGGGGCCAAACTACGAGCAGTACTTC	CASSLSQGPNYEQYF
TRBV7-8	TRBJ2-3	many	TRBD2	TGTGCCAGCAGCTATGGACTAGCCACAGATACGCAGTATTTT	CASSYGLATDTQYF
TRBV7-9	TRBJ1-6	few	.	TGTGCCAGCAGCTTAGTGGGAGGTTATTCACCCCTCCACTTT	CASSLVGGYSPLHF
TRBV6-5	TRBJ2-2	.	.	TGTGCCAGCAGTTACAACGTGGGGGGAGACACCGGGGAGCTGTTTTTT	CASSYNVGGDTGELFF